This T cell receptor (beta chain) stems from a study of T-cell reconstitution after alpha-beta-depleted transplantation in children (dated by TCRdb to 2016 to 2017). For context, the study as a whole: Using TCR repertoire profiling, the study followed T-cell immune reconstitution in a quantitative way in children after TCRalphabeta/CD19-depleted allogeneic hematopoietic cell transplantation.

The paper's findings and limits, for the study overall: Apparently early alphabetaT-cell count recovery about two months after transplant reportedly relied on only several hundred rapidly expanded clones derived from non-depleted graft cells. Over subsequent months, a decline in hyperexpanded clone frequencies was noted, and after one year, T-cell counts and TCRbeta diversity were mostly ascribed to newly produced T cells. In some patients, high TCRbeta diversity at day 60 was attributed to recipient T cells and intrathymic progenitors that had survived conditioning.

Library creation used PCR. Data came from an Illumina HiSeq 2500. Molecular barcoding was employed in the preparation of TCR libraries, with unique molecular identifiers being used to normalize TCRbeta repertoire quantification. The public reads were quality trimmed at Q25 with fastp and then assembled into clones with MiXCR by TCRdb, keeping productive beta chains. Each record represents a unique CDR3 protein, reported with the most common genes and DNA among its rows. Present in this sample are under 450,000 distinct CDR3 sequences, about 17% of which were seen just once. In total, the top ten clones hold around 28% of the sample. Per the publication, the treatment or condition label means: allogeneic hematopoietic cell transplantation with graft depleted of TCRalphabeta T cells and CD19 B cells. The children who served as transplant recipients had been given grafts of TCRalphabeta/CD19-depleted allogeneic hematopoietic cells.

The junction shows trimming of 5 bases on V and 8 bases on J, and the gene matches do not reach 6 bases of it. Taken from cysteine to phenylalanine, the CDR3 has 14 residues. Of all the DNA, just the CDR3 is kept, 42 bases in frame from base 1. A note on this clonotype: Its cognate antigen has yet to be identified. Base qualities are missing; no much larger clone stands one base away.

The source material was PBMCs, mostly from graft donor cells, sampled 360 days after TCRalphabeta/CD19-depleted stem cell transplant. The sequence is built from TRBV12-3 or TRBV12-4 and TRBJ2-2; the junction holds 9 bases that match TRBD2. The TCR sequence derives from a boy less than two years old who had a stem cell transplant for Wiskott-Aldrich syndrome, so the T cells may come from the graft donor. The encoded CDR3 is CASSRGLARGELFF. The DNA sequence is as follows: TGTGCCAGCAGTAGGGGACTAGCCCGAGGGGAGCTGTTTTTT.